This TCR beta chain originates from a study of blood T cell repertoires in COVID-19. Study background: Collection of acute and convalescent COVID-19 samples took place in the United States, Italy and Spain. In each case, the material was cDNA or gDNA derived from T cells, B-cell-depleted T cells, or PBMCs.

Per the germline V gene, CDR1 is LNHDA and CDR2 is SQIVND (reference sequence). The V and J ends lost 6 bases and 5 bases, in that order; junction bases with no gene match: 4. The length of the CDR3 is 14 residues. In the source study's methods: Counts of nucleated cells, estimated from reference gene primer amplification, were obtained. Produced via immunoSEQ multiplex PCR; TCRdb's table is partial and in-frame only. Clone size and the V and J calls come from that table; the DNA yielded D and trimming. The data hold more than 100,000 clones, with 84% observed a single time. V gene TRBV19 combines with J gene TRBJ1-5; 10 nucleotides line up with TRBD1. The sample taken for sequencing was peripheral blood. The TCR comes from a man aged 55 to 69 with acute or convalescent COVID-19. CDR3 nucleotide sequence: TGTGCCAGTAGCCCGGACAGGGGGTATCAGCCCCAGCATTTT. This gives the protein CASSPDRGYQPQHF.